The entry that follows covers one TCR beta chain sequence. Its target is not known. This sample stems from a study of Ad26.COV2.S vaccination and SARS-CoV-2 variants. Points from the study as a whole: It was found that vaccine and placebo recipients had similar non-spike TCR breadth. Compared with placebo recipients, vaccine recipients had higher spike-specific TCR breadth. Reported findings describe substantial breadth in spike-specific CD8+ and CD4+ T cell responses following vaccination.

This CDR3 has 14 residues. Treatment of the sample: 19 received Ad26.COV2.S at low or high dose, single or two shots; five or six received placebo; per-sample allocation not given. Samples were taken on day 63 after the first vaccine or placebo injection. Boston supplied an adult donor aged 18-55 years. Here immunoSEQ multiplex PCR was the method, and the copy in TCRdb shows in-frame clones only, minus some. The sample has just over 350,000 clones; 85% are singletons. This TCR derives from a person between 18 and 59 years old who received the Ad26.COV2.S COVID-19 vaccine or a placebo. The source material was peripheral blood, sampled in a trial of Ad26.COV2.S vaccine versus placebo. The J gene is TRBJ2-7, the V gene TRBV12-2; no check of the table's D call, TRBD1, against the DNA was made. TRBV12-2 is a known pseudogene. The CDR3 DNA reads as TGTGCAAGTCGCTTAGACAGGAGCTCCTACGAGCAGTACTTC. Translating gives CASRLDRSSYEQYF.